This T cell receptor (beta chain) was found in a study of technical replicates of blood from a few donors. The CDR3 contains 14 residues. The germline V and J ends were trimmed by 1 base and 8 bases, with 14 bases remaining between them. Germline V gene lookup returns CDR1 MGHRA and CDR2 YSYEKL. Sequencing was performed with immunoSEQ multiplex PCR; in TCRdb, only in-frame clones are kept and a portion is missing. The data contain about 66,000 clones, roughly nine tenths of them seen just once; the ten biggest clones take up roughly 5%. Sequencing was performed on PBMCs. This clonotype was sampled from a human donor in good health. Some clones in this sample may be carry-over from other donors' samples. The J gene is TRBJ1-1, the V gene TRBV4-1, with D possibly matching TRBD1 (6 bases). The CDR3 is CASSQGFRTEEAFF. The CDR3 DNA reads TGCGCCAGCAGCCAAGGTTTTAGGACAGAGGAAGCTTTCTTT.